The 7 T cell receptor beta chains listed next were all sequenced from one sample in a study of cytomegalovirus exposure and HLA in healthy donors (dated 2017 in TCRdb). Library construction relied on the immunoSEQ multiplex PCR assay. A mixture of 60 forward primers for TCR Vbeta segments and 13 reverse primers for TCR Jbeta segments was used in the multiplex PCR. TCRdb stores this immuneACCESS table with in-frame sequences only. Part of the clones is absent; in the studies checked, under half of the shortfall reflects unresolved V genes, and no reason is known for the rest. The sample records roughly 150,000 clones, approximately 88% of which are singletons. The leading ten clones occupy 0.95% to 1.5% of the sample. The specimen was PBMCs. The source of these receptors is a boy between 2 and 15 years old in good health and CMV-seronegative.

This clone was picked up a small number of times. This chain connects TRBV5-6 to TRBJ1-5; no definite D call. Per germline, CDR1 SGHDT and CDR2 YYEEEE. The V gene lost 7 bases and the J gene lost 0 bases, with 11 bases spanning the gap. This CDR3 is built from 14 residues. The CDR3 loop reads CASRLRGSNQPQHF. The DNA for the CDR3 is TGTGCCAGCCGCCTCCGCGGTAGCAATCAGCCCCAGCATTTT.

This clone was seen a few times. V is TRBV6-5 and J is TRBJ1-1; TRBD1 aligns across 8 bases. The CDR3 sequence is 16 residues long. From germline, CDR1 is MNHEY and CDR2 SVGAGI. V shed 4 bases and J 1 base; nucleotides not matched to a gene: 8. CDR3 DNA: TGTGCCAGCAGTTCCCCTCAGGGGGCCGGGAACACTGAAGCTTTCTTT. Its protein product is CASSSPQGAGNTEAFF.

CDR3 sequence (DNA): TGCGCCAGCAGCTTGGCCAGGGATGGGGCCAACGTCCTGACTTTC. Its translation is CASSLARDGANVLTF. The chain has TRBV5-1 and TRBJ2-6, with D possibly matching TRBD1 (5 bases). The V end was cut by 0 bases, the J end by 3 bases, with 7 bases between. The CDR3 consists of 15 residues. Germline V gives CDR1 SGHRS, CDR2 YFSETQ.

The chain joins TRBV10-2 to TRBJ1-3; D not certain. Trimming removed 3 bases at V and 4 bases at J, with 7 bases between. CDR3 size: 13 residues. Germline-derived CDR1 and CDR2 are WSHSY and SAAADI. CDR3 in amino acids: CASSDGTGNTIYF. The CDR3 DNA reads as TGCGCCAGCAGTGATGGCACCGGAAACACCATATATTTT.

The gene calls are TRBV6-5 and TRBJ2-7; TRBD2 matches at 7 bases. Germline V gene lookup returns CDR1 MNHEY and CDR2 SVGAGI. The CDR3 sequence is 16 residues long. With V trimmed by 0 bases and J by 2 bases, 7 bases remained unmatched. The CDR3 spells CASSYSGSSGTYEQYF. CDR3 coding DNA: TGTGCCAGCAGTTACTCGGGGTCTAGCGGAACCTACGAGCAGTACTTC.

On this clone itself: One junction end does not reproduce the germline sequence, and a read error may be involved. The J gene is TRBJ2-2, the V gene TRBV7-7; 9 nucleotides agree with TRBD1. Germline lookup yields CDR1 SSHAT and CDR2 FNYEAQ (reference sequence). The length of the CDR3 is 16 residues. CDR3 sequence: CASSLVVGQGTGELFF. CDR3 bases: TGTGCTAGCAGCTTAGTGGTGGGACAGGGCACCGGGGAGCTGTTTTTT.

V and J are TRBV25-1 and TRBJ1-6, with TRBD1 matching 9 bases. This CDR3 contains 17 residues. Trimming cost V 4 bases and J 7 bases; bases outside gene matches: 11. Germline V gene lookup returns CDR1 MGHDK and CDR2 SYGVNS. The CDR3 DNA reads TGTGCCAGCAGTGCTATTGGGGCCGGGACAGGGAATTCACCCCTCCACTTT. Amino acids: CASSAIGAGTGNSPLHF.